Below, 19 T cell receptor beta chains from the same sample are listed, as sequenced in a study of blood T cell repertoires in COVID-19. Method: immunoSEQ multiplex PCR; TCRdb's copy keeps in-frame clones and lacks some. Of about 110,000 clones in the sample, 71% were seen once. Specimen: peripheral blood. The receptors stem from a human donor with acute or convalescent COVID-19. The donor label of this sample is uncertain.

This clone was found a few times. The CDR3 region has the DNA TGTGCCAAATCCAGGGGGTTGAACTATGGCTACACCTTC. It is translated as CAKSRGLNYGYTF. The chain uses TRBV6-5 and TRBJ1-2; TRBD1 agrees at 7 bases. This CDR3 is built from 13 residues. V trimming: 10 bases; J trimming: 2 bases; junction bases outside the gene matches: 7. The germline V gene encodes CDR1 MNHEY and CDR2 SVGAGI.

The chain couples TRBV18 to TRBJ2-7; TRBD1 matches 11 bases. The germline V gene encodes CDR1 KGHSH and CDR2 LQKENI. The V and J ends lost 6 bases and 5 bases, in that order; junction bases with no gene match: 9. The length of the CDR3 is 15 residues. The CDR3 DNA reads TGTGCCAGCTCCCCTGGACAGGGGGCTGAGAACGAGCAGTACGTC. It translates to CASSPGQGAENEQYV.

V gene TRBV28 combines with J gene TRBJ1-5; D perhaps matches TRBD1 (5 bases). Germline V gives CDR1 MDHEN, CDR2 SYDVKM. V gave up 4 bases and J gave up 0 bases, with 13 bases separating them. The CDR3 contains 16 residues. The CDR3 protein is CASSSSGLGSNQPQHF. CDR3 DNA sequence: TGTGCCAGCAGTTCATCAGGGTTAGGTAGCAATCAGCCCCAGCATTTT.

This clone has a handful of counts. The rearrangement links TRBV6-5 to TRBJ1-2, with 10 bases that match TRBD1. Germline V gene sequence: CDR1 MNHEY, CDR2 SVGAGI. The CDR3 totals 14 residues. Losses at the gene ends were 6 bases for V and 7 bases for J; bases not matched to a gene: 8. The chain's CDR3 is CASRYGDRGRGYTF. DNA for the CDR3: TGTGCCAGCAGATATGGGGACAGGGGACGTGGCTACACCTTC.

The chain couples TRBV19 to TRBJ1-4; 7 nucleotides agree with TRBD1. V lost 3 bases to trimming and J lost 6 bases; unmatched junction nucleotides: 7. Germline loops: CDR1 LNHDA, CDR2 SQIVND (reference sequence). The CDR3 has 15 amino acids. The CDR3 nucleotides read TGTGCCAGTAGTATTACGAGGGGGCGGGATGAAAAACTGTTTTTT. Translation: CASSITRGRDEKLFF. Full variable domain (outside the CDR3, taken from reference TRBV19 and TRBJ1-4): DGGITQSPKYLFRKEGQNVTLSCEQNLNHDAMYWYRQDPGQGLRLIYYSQIVNDFQKGDIAEGYSVSREKKESFPLTVTSAQKNPTAFYLCASSITRGRDEKLFFGSGTQLSVL.

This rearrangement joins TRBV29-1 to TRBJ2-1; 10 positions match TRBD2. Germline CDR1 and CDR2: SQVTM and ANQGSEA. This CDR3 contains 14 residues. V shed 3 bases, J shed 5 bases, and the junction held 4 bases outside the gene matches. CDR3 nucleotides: TGCAGCGTTGAGAAGCGGGGGGGAGACAATGAGCAGTTCTTC. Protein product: CSVEKRGGDNEQFF.

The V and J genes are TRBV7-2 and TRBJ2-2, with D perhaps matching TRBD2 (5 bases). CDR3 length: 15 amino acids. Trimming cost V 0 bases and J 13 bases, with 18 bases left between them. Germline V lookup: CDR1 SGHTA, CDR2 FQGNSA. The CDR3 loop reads CASSLAQGYDEGLFF. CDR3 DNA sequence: TGTGCCAGCAGCTTAGCGCAAGGGTACGACGAGGGGCTGTTTTTT.

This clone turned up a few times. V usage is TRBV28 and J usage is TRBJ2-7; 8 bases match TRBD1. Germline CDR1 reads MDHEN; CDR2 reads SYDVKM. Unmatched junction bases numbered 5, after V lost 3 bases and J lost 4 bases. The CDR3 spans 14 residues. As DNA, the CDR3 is TGTGCCAGCAGTTTGGCAGGGGGCCGGTACGAGCAGTACTTC. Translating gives CASSLAGGRYEQYF.

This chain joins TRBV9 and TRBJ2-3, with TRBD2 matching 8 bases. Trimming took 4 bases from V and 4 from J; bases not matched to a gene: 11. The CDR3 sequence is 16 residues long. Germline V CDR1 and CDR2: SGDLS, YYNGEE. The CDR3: CASSPPGGKASDTQYF. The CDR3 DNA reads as TGTGCCAGCAGCCCCCCGGGAGGGAAGGCCTCAGATACGCAGTATTTT.

The CDR3 spells CASSSNYGGEKLFF. CDR3 nucleotides: TGTGCCAGCAGCTCGAATTACGGTGGTGAAAAACTGTTTTTT. This chain joins TRBV5-6 and TRBJ1-4, with D unresolved. This CDR3 is 14 amino acids long. Germline V CDR1 and CDR2: SGHDT, YYEEEE. Deletions cut 3 bases from V and 7 bases from J, with 13 bases between.

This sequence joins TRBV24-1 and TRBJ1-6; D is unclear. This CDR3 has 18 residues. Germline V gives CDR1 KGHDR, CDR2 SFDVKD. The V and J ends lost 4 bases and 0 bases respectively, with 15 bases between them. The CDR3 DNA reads TGTGCCACCAGTGACCCCGGACGGGAAAGCTCCTATAATTCACCCCTCCACTTT. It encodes CATSDPGRESSYNSPLHF.

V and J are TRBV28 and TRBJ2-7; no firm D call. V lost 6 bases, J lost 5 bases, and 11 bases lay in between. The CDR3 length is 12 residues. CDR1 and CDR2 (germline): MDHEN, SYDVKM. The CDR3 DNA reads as TGTGCCAGCAGCACCACTCCGGACGAGCAGTACGTC. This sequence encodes CASSTTPDEQYV.

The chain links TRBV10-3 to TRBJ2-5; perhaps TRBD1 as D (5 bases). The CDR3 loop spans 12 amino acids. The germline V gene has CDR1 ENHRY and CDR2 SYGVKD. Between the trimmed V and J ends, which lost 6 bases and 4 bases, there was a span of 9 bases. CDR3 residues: CAISRAGETQYF. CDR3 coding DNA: TGTGCCATCAGCAGGGCAGGAGAGACCCAGTACTTC.

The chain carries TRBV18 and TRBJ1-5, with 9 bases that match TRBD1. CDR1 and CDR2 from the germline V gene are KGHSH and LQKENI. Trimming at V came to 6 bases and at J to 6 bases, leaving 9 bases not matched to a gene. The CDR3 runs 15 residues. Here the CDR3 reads CASSPTGGFIQPQHF. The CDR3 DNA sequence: TGTGCCAGCTCGCCGACAGGGGGGTTTATTCAGCCCCAGCATTTT.

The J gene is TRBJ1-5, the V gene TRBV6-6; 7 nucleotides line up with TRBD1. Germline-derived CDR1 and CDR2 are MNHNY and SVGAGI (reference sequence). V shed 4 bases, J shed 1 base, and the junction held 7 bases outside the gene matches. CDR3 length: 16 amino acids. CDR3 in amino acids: CASSLGQVGSNQPQHF. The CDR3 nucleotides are TGTGCCAGCAGTTTAGGACAGGTTGGAAGCAATCAGCCCCAGCATTTT.

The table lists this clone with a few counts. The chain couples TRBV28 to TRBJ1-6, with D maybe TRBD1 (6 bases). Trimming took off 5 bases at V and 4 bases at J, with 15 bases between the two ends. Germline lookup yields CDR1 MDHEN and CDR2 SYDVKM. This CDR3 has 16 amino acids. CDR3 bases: TGTGCCAGCAGTCCGCCGGACAGTCCTTATAATTCACCCCTCCACTTT. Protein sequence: CASSPPDSPYNSPLHF.

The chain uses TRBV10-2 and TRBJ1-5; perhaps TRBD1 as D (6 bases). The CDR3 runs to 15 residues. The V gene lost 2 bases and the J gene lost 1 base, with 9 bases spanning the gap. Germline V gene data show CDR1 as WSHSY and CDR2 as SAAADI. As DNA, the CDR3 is TGCGCCAGCAGTGAGCTAGGGGGAAGCAATCAGCCCCAGCATTTT. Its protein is CASSELGGSNQPQHF.

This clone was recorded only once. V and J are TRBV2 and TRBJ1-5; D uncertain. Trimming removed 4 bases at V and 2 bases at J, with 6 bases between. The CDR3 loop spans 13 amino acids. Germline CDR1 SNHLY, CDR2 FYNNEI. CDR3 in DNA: TGTGCCAGCAGTGGGAGGGGCAATCAGCCCCAGCATTTT. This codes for CASSGRGNQPQHF. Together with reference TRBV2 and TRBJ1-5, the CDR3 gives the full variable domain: EPEVTQTPSHQVTQMGQEVILRCVPISNHLYFYWYRQILGQKVEFLVSFYNNEISEKSEIFDDQFSVERPDGSNFTLKIRSTKLEDSAMYFCASSGRGNQPQHFGDGTRLSIL.

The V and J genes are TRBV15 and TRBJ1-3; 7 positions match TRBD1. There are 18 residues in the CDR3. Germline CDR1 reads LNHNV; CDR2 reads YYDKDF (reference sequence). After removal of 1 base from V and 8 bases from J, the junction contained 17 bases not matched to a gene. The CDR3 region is CATSRVQRQGPSRDTIYF. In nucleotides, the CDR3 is TGTGCCACCAGCAGAGTCCAACGACAGGGCCCGTCGCGGGACACCATATATTTT.